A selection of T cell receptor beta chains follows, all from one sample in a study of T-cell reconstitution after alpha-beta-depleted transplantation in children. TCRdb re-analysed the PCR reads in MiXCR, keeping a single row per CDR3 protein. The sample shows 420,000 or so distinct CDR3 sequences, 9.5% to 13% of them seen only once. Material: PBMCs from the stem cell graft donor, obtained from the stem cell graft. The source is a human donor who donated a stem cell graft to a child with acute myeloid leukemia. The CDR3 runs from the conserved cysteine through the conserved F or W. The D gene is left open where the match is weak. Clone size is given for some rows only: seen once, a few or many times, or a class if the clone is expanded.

cdr3_aa: CAISESRRGSVNEQFF; cdr3_nt: TGTGCCATCAGTGAGTCGAGGAGGGGATCTGTCAATGAGCAGTTCTTC; j_call: TRBJ2-1; d_call: NA; v_call: TRBV10-3; clone_size: NA
cdr3_aa: CASRRTGSTDTQYF; cdr3_nt: TGTGCCAGCAGGAGGACAGGGAGCACAGATACGCAGTATTTT; j_call: TRBJ2-3; d_call: TRBD1; v_call: TRBV6-5; clone_size: NA
cdr3_aa: CASSLAWGLHSSYNEQFF; cdr3_nt: TGCGCCAGCAGCTTGGCCTGGGGTCTTCACAGCTCCTACAATGAGCAGTTCTTC; j_call: TRBJ2-1; d_call: NA; v_call: TRBV5-1; clone_size: few
cdr3_aa: CASSSYGAPQETQYF; cdr3_nt: TGCGCCAGCAGCAGTTACGGGGCCCCCCAAGAGACCCAGTACTTC; j_call: TRBJ2-5; d_call: NA; v_call: TRBV5-1; clone_size: NA
cdr3_aa: CAITRDNYGYTF; cdr3_nt: TGTGCCATCACCAGGGATAACTATGGCTACACCTTC; j_call: TRBJ1-2; d_call: NA; v_call: TRBV10-3; clone_size: NA
cdr3_aa: CAIRESWGRDTEAFF; cdr3_nt: TGTGCCATCAGGGAGTCATGGGGACGAGACACTGAAGCTTTCTTT; j_call: TRBJ1-1; d_call: NA; v_call: TRBV10-3; clone_size: few
cdr3_aa: CASSLGGPPGNEQFF; cdr3_nt: TGTGCCAGCAGTTTAGGGGGACCCCCCGGGAATGAGCAGTTCTTC; j_call: TRBJ2-1; d_call: NA; v_call: TRBV12-3/TRBV12-4; clone_size: many
cdr3_aa: CASSLVSGGADEQFF; cdr3_nt: TGCGCCAGCAGCTTGGTGAGCGGGGGGGCCGATGAGCAGTTCTTC; j_call: TRBJ2-1; d_call: TRBD2; v_call: TRBV5-1; clone_size: few
cdr3_aa: CASSLGNSYEQYF; cdr3_nt: TGTGCCAGCAGTTTAGGCAACTCCTACGAGCAGTACTTC; j_call: TRBJ2-7; d_call: NA; v_call: TRBV27; clone_size: NA
cdr3_aa: CASSLGGGVAEQYF; cdr3_nt: TGTGCCAGCAGCTTAGGAGGTGGGGTCGCCGAGCAGTACTTC; j_call: TRBJ2-7; d_call: NA; v_call: TRBV7-9; clone_size: few
cdr3_aa: CASSAGPGELFF; cdr3_nt: TGCGCCAGCAGCGCAGGTCCCGGGGAGCTGTTTTTT; j_call: TRBJ2-2; d_call: NA; v_call: TRBV4-3; clone_size: many
cdr3_aa: CASSLASYLNEQFF; cdr3_nt: TGTGCCAGCAGTTTAGCTAGCTACCTCAATGAGCAGTTCTTC; j_call: TRBJ2-1; d_call: NA; v_call: TRBV12-3/TRBV12-4; clone_size: NA
cdr3_aa: CASQGFYEQYF; cdr3_nt: TGTGCCAGCCAGGGTTTCTACGAGCAGTACTTC; j_call: TRBJ2-7; d_call: NA; v_call: TRBV12-3/TRBV12-4; clone_size: few
cdr3_aa: CSVDQGPGELFF; cdr3_nt: TGCAGCGTTGACCAGGGGCCCGGGGAGCTGTTTTTT; j_call: TRBJ2-2; d_call: NA; v_call: TRBV29-1; clone_size: NA
cdr3_aa: CASSELSGHIYNSPLHF; cdr3_nt: TGTGCCAGCAGTGAACTGTCAGGGCACATATATAATTCACCCCTCCACTTT; j_call: TRBJ1-6; d_call: NA; v_call: TRBV6-1; clone_size: few
cdr3_aa: CATGAQGIQETQYF; cdr3_nt: TGTGCCACCGGGGCGCAGGGGATCCAAGAGACCCAGTACTTC; j_call: TRBJ2-5; d_call: NA; v_call: TRBV10-3; clone_size: few
cdr3_aa: CASSVQGAVNNEQFF; cdr3_nt: TGCGCCAGCAGCGTACAGGGGGCTGTTAACAATGAGCAGTTCTTC; j_call: TRBJ2-1; d_call: TRBD1; v_call: TRBV5-1; clone_size: NA
cdr3_aa: CSARDTEGSYNSPLHF; cdr3_nt: TGCAGTGCCCGGGACACCGAAGGCTCCTATAATTCACCCCTCCACTTT; j_call: TRBJ1-6; d_call: NA; v_call: TRBV20-1; clone_size: many
cdr3_aa: CASSWGTATEAFF; cdr3_nt: TGCGCCAGCAGCTGGGGGACGGCGACTGAAGCTTTCTTT; j_call: TRBJ1-1; d_call: NA; v_call: TRBV5-1; clone_size: NA
cdr3_aa: CASSRGGSNTEAFF; cdr3_nt: TGTGCCAGCAGCCGGGGGGGATCGAACACTGAAGCTTTCTTT; j_call: TRBJ1-1; d_call: NA; v_call: TRBV4-2; clone_size: many
cdr3_aa: CSAKGLADYEQYF; cdr3_nt: TGCAGTGCTAAGGGACTAGCGGACTACGAGCAGTACTTC; j_call: TRBJ2-7; d_call: TRBD2; v_call: TRBV20-1; clone_size: many
cdr3_aa: CASSFGTSGVFGEQYF; cdr3_nt: TGTGCCAGCAGCTTCGGGACTAGCGGGGTTTTCGGCGAGCAGTACTTC; j_call: TRBJ2-7; d_call: TRBD2; v_call: TRBV11-2; clone_size: NA
cdr3_aa: CASSRGAGGGNEQFF; cdr3_nt: TGCGCCAGCAGTCGCGGAGCGGGGGGTGGCAATGAGCAGTTCTTC; j_call: TRBJ2-1; d_call: TRBD2; v_call: TRBV5-1; clone_size: few
cdr3_aa: CASSEEGGDQPQHF; cdr3_nt: TGTGCCAGCAGTGAAGAGGGCGGAGATCAGCCCCAGCATTTT; j_call: TRBJ1-5; d_call: NA; v_call: TRBV2; clone_size: NA
cdr3_aa: CSATPPGANVLTF; cdr3_nt: TGCAGTGCTACGCCCCCCGGGGCCAACGTCCTGACTTTC; j_call: TRBJ2-6; d_call: NA; v_call: TRBV20-1; clone_size: NA
cdr3_aa: CASSSTGTGGNEQFF; cdr3_nt: TGTGCCAGCAGCTCCACTGGGACGGGAGGCAATGAGCAGTTCTTC; j_call: TRBJ2-1; d_call: TRBD2; v_call: TRBV7-9; clone_size: NA
cdr3_aa: CAFRTGLAGVGSYNEQFF; cdr3_nt: TGTGCCTTCCGGACGGGACTAGCGGGAGTAGGGTCCTACAATGAGCAGTTCTTC; j_call: TRBJ2-1; d_call: TRBD2; v_call: TRBV12-3/TRBV12-4; clone_size: once
cdr3_aa: CAISGPSSEQYF; cdr3_nt: TGTGCCATATCGGGGCCCTCGAGTGAGCAGTACTTC; j_call: TRBJ2-7; d_call: NA; v_call: TRBV10-3; clone_size: NA
cdr3_aa: CSARMLAGYTDTQYF; cdr3_nt: TGCAGTGCTAGAATGCTAGCGGGATACACAGATACGCAGTATTTT; j_call: TRBJ2-3; d_call: TRBD2; v_call: TRBV20-1; clone_size: few
cdr3_aa: CASSLTSLLYEQYF; cdr3_nt: TGCGCCAGCAGCTTGACTAGTCTCTTATACGAGCAGTACTTC; j_call: TRBJ2-7; d_call: NA; v_call: TRBV5-1; clone_size: NA
cdr3_aa: CAIQGAGYEQYF; cdr3_nt: TGTGCCATTCAGGGGGCAGGCTACGAGCAGTACTTC; j_call: TRBJ2-7; d_call: TRBD1; v_call: TRBV10-3; clone_size: NA
cdr3_aa: CASSLAVDYYGYTF; cdr3_nt: TGTGCCAGCAGTTTAGCTGTCGACTACTATGGCTACACCTTC; j_call: TRBJ1-2; d_call: NA; v_call: TRBV12-3/TRBV12-4; clone_size: once
cdr3_aa: CASSIGLAVTYEQYF; cdr3_nt: TGTGCCAGCAGCATTGGACTAGCGGTTACCTACGAGCAGTACTTC; j_call: TRBJ2-7; d_call: TRBD2; v_call: TRBV7-2; clone_size: many
cdr3_aa: CSARWPGAPYGYTF; cdr3_nt: TGCAGTGCTAGATGGCCCGGAGCTCCCTATGGCTACACCTTC; j_call: TRBJ1-2; d_call: NA; v_call: TRBV20-1; clone_size: few
cdr3_aa: CASSTGVNPEAFF; cdr3_nt: TGTGCCAGCAGCACAGGGGTTAACCCTGAAGCTTTCTTT; j_call: TRBJ1-1; d_call: TRBD1; v_call: TRBV7-2; clone_size: few
cdr3_aa: CASSYVAGTSYEQYF; cdr3_nt: TGTGCCAGCAGTTACGTGGCAGGGACATCCTACGAGCAGTACTTC; j_call: TRBJ2-7; d_call: NA; v_call: TRBV6-5; clone_size: few
cdr3_aa: CASSVGRTSGANVLTF; cdr3_nt: TGTGCCAGCAGCGTAGGGCGTACCTCTGGGGCCAACGTCCTGACTTTC; j_call: TRBJ2-6; d_call: NA; v_call: TRBV9; clone_size: few
cdr3_aa: CASTNRDFIYNEQFF; cdr3_nt: TGTGCCAGCACCAACCGGGACTTCATCTACAATGAGCAGTTCTTC; j_call: TRBJ2-1; d_call: NA; v_call: TRBV6-2/TRBV6-3; clone_size: NA
cdr3_aa: CSARDPQGGETQYF; cdr3_nt: TGCAGTGCTAGAGATCCCCAGGGTGGCGAGACCCAGTACTTC; j_call: TRBJ2-5; d_call: NA; v_call: TRBV20-1; clone_size: many
cdr3_aa: CSARYLAKNIQYF; cdr3_nt: TGCAGTGCTAGGTACCTAGCCAAAAACATTCAGTACTTC; j_call: TRBJ2-4; d_call: NA; v_call: TRBV20-1; clone_size: NA
cdr3_aa: CASSHGSGGTNEQFF; cdr3_nt: TGTGCCAGCAGCCACGGTAGCGGGGGGACCAATGAGCAGTTCTTC; j_call: TRBJ2-1; d_call: TRBD2; v_call: TRBV7-8; clone_size: once
cdr3_aa: CASSLGRMIADTQYF; cdr3_nt: TGTGCCAGCAGCTTAGGGCGGATGATCGCAGATACGCAGTATTTT; j_call: TRBJ2-3; d_call: NA; v_call: TRBV7-2; clone_size: few
cdr3_aa: CSARKDNEQFF; cdr3_nt: TGCAGTGCTAGAAAGGACAATGAGCAGTTCTTC; j_call: TRBJ2-1; d_call: NA; v_call: TRBV20-1; clone_size: many
cdr3_aa: CASSPRDRVTTDTQYF; cdr3_nt: TGTGCCAGCAGTCCAAGGGACAGGGTGACGACAGATACGCAGTATTTT; j_call: TRBJ2-3; d_call: TRBD1; v_call: TRBV12-3/TRBV12-4; clone_size: few
cdr3_aa: CSAKGTSGRPTADTQYF; cdr3_nt: TGCAGTGCTAAAGGGACTAGCGGGAGGCCGACGGCAGATACGCAGTATTTT; j_call: TRBJ2-3; d_call: TRBD2; v_call: TRBV20-1; clone_size: many
cdr3_aa: CASRTHRVSNQPQHF; cdr3_nt: TGTGCCAGCAGGACCCACAGGGTTAGCAATCAGCCCCAGCATTTT; j_call: TRBJ1-5; d_call: NA; v_call: TRBV6-2/TRBV6-3; clone_size: NA